The 19 T cell receptor beta chains in this list originate from one sample, sequenced in a study of blood T cells in healthy people across ages. Combining a sample-barcoded 5' primer with a J-beta primer mix, a second PCR ran for roughly 7 to 11 cycles. TCRdb re-called the 5' RACE reads through MiXCR, storing one row per CDR3 protein. Among fewer than 1.5 million distinct CDR3 sequences listed, about 40% were seen once. Source material: blood. These TCRs come from a young woman in good health.

The chain employs TRBV3-1 and TRBJ2-1; perhaps TRBD2 as D (5 bases). The J call may be incorrect, as the DNA end agrees better with TRBJ2-7. The length of the CDR3 is 16 residues. Germline V CDR1 and CDR2: LGHDT, YNNKEL (reference sequence). CDR3 sequence: CASSPWTRSSYNEQYF. DNA of the CDR3: TGTGCCAGCAGCCCCTGGACTCGAAGCTCCTACAATGAGCAGTACTTC.

Remarks on this clonotype: A much larger clone differs from this one at a single base, so this may be a read error. The V and J genes are TRBV6-1 and TRBJ2-1; 10 nucleotides agree with TRBD1. The J call is in doubt because the DNA end fits TRBJ2-7 better. Germline lookup yields CDR1 MNHNS and CDR2 SASEGT. The CDR3 covers 13 residues. CDR3 sequence: CATGTGETNEQYF. The DNA of the CDR3 is TGTGCCACCGGGACAGGGGAAACCAATGAGCAGTACTTC.

This clonotype was recorded a few times. V gene TRBV5-5 combines with J gene TRBJ1-4; D may be TRBD1 (5 bases). V was trimmed by 6 bases and J by 8 bases, leaving 17 bases between them. The CDR3 extends over 14 amino acids. CDR1 SGHKS and CDR2 YYEKEE come from the germline V gene (reference sequence). CDR3 region: CASKGGREGEKLFF. The CDR3 region has the DNA TGTGCCAGCAAGGGCGGCAGGGAAGGGGAAAAACTGTTTTTT.

This clonotype was detected once. The gene calls are TRBV4-1 and TRBJ1-4, with 8 bases lining up with TRBD1. The trim removed 5 bases at V and 2 bases at J, leaving 7 bases unmatched. Germline assignment: CDR1 MGHRA and CDR2 YSYEKL. The CDR3 runs 16 residues. The DNA for the CDR3 is TGCGCCAGCAGCATTACAGGGGGAGGGACTAATGAAAAACTGTTTTTT. Its translation: CASSITGGGTNEKLFF.

DNA for the CDR3: TGTGCCAGCAGCCGAAGTGGGGGGGGACAGCCCCAGCATTTT. It yields the protein CASSRSGGGQPQHF. The chain combines TRBV3-1 with TRBJ1-5; TRBD1 might be the D (5 bases). Germline CDR1 is LGHDT and CDR2 is YNNKEL (reference sequence). The CDR3 sequence is 14 residues long. Trimming stripped 4 bases from V and 7 bases from J, with 14 bases between. The full variable domain, with the rest looked up from reference TRBV3-1 and TRBJ1-5, is DTAVSQTPKYLVTQMGNDKSIKCEQNLGHDTMYWYKQDSKKFLKIMFSYNNKELIINETVPNRFSPKSPDKAHLNLHINSLELGDSAVYFCASSRSGGGQPQHFGDGTRLSIL.

The V and J genes are TRBV20-1 and TRBJ1-1; D is possibly TRBD1 (5 bases). Trimming cost V 6 bases and J 4 bases, with 12 bases left between them. Germline CDR1 is DFQATT and CDR2 is SNEGSKA (reference sequence). The CDR3 totals 12 residues. The CDR3 coding sequence is TGCAGTGCAACGGGACGTCGCACTGAAGCTTTCTTT. This encodes CSATGRRTEAFF.

The chain is built from TRBV3-1 and TRBJ1-6; D gene uncertain. The germline V gene encodes CDR1 LGHDT and CDR2 YNNKEL (reference sequence). V was pared by 7 bases and J by 7 bases, with 11 bases between. The CDR3 has 13 amino acids. The CDR3 sequence is CASTPARNSPLHF. As DNA, the CDR3 is TGTGCCAGCACCCCGGCTAGAAATTCACCCCTCCACTTT.

V gene TRBV27 combines with J gene TRBJ1-1; maybe TRBD1 (6 bases). The CDR3 length is 13 residues. CDR1 and CDR2 (germline): MNHEY, SMNVEV (reference sequence). The V gene lost 3 bases and the J gene lost 7 bases, with 12 bases spanning the gap. The CDR3 loop is CASSFGRGGEAFF. The CDR3 DNA reads as TGTGCCAGCAGTTTCGGCAGGGGCGGTGAAGCTTTCTTT.

This clonotype has just a few counts. This chain connects TRBV6-5 to TRBJ2-7; 8 nucleotides line up with TRBD1. J was trimmed by 0 bases and V by 2 bases; bases with no gene match: 6. From germline, CDR1 is MNHEY and CDR2 SVGAGI. The CDR3 runs to 16 residues. CDR3 nucleotides: TGTGCCAGCAGTTACCAGGGGGCCCCGAGCTCCTACGAGCAGTACTTC. It specifies CASSYQGAPSSYEQYF.

This clonotype was counted only a few times. The V gene is TRBV29-1, the J gene TRBJ1-2, with 8 positions matching TRBD1. The CDR3 loop spans 13 amino acids. CDR1 is SQVTM, CDR2 ANQGSEA, per germline. V lost 7 bases, J lost 8 bases, and 12 bases stayed unmatched. CDR3 amino acids: CSGEDRVRGGYTF. CDR3 in DNA: TGCAGCGGGGAGGACAGGGTGAGAGGAGGCTACACCTTC.

This clonotype has just a few counts. This chain links TRBV29-1 with TRBJ1-2; D remains ambiguous. This CDR3 contains 15 residues. Germline CDR1 is SQVTM and CDR2 is ANQGSEA. V lost 3 bases to trimming and J lost 3 bases, with 17 bases between them. The CDR3 region has the DNA TGCAGCGTTGATCTCCCGGACCAACCCCACTATGGCTACACCTTC. Its protein product is CSVDLPDQPHYGYTF.

This chain joins TRBV5-1 and TRBJ2-7; D is undetermined. Germline CDR1 reads SGHRS; CDR2 reads YFSETQ. The CDR3 spans 15 residues. The V gene lost 8 bases and the J gene lost 3 bases, with 21 bases spanning the gap. The CDR3 DNA reads as TGCGCCAGTAGGGTTGACTTGGTTAGGAACTACGAGCAGTACTTC. This codes for CASRVDLVRNYEQYF.

The chain is built from TRBV3-1 and TRBJ1-1; the D is unclear. The germline V and J ends were trimmed by 1 base and 8 bases, with 11 bases remaining between them. The germline gives CDR1 LGHDT, CDR2 YNNKEL (reference sequence). CDR3 length equals 13 residues. The CDR3 DNA follows: TGTGCCAGCAGCCAAGGCAGGATCGGCGAAGCTTTCTTT. It specifies CASSQGRIGEAFF.

This chain connects TRBV5-1 to TRBJ2-3, with D possibly being TRBD1 or TRBD2 (6 bases each). The ends were cut back, 3 bases at V and 2 bases at J, with 19 bases in the middle. The CDR3 has 17 amino acids. Germline lookup yields CDR1 SGHRS and CDR2 YFSETQ. CDR3 bases: TGCGCCAGCAGCTACCCCCTAACAGGGACTCTCACAGATACGCAGTATTTT. This translates into CASSYPLTGTLTDTQYF.

The V gene is TRBV29-1, the J gene TRBJ2-3, with 14 bases fitting TRBD2. The CDR3 has 16 residues. CDR1 is SQVTM and CDR2 is ANQGSEA in the germline V gene. The V segment lost 4 bases and the J segment 2 bases; nucleotides outside the gene matches: 5. CDR3 region: CSVVGLAGEITDTQYF. The CDR3 nucleotides read TGCAGCGTTGTGGGACTAGCGGGGGAGATCACAGATACGCAGTATTTT.

This rearrangement joins TRBV2 to TRBJ1-4; 10 bases are a match to TRBD1. The CDR3 covers 14 residues. The junction had 5 bases not matched to a gene; V was cut back by 6 bases and J by 7 bases. Germline V CDR1 and CDR2: SNHLY, FYNNEI. The DNA of the CDR3 is TGTGCCAGCAGATCCCGGGACAGGGGTGAAAAACTGTTTTTT. It yields the protein CASRSRDRGEKLFF.

As to this clonotype: Since a much larger clone is just one base distant, this may be a read error. This sequence joins TRBV4-1 and TRBJ2-1; possibly TRBD2 for D (5 bases). The CDR3 covers 15 residues. Trimming pared 8 bases from V and 5 bases from J, leaving 19 bases between. In germline, CDR1 is MGHRA, CDR2 YSYEKL. The chain's CDR3 is CASRHIGEGDNEQFF. Here the CDR3 DNA reads TGCGCCAGCCGACATATCGGTGAGGGAGACAATGAGCAGTTCTTC.

The chain is built from TRBV5-1 and TRBJ2-3; D is possibly TRBD1 or TRBD2 (5 bases each). The V gene's germline CDR1 is SGHRS and CDR2 YFSETQ. CDR3 length: 12 amino acids. V lost 10 bases, J lost 9 bases, and 18 bases lay in between. CDR3 in DNA: TGCGCCGACTCCCCGGGGCCGCGGACGCAGTATTTT. It yields the protein CADSPGPRTQYF.

The chain recombines TRBV14 with TRBJ2-1; 12 bases fit TRBD2. The J segment lost 4 bases and the V segment lost 0 bases, leaving 4 bases of the junction unmatched. The CDR3 covers 17 residues. The germline CDR1 and CDR2 sequences are SGHDN and FVKESK. In DNA form, the CDR3 reads TGTGCCAGCAGCCAAGAAGGACTAGCGGGGAGGTACAATGAGCAGTTCTTC. Its translation is CASSQEGLAGRYNEQFF. Full variable domain (outside the CDR3, taken from reference TRBV14 and TRBJ2-1): EAGVTQFPSHSVIEKGQTVTLRCDPISGHDNLYWYRRVMGKEIKFLLHFVKESKQDESGMPNNRFLAERTGGTYSTLKVQPAELEDSGVYFCASSQEGLAGRYNEQFFGPGTRLTVL.